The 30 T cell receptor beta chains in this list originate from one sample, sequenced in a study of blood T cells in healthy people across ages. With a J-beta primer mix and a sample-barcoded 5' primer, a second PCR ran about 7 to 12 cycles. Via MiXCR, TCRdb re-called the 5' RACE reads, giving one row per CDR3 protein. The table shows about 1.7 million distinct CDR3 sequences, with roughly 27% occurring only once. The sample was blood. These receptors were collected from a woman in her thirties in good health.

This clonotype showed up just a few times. The CDR3 sequence is CASRITQLNYGYTF. For the CDR3, the DNA is TGTGCCAGCAGAATTACACAGCTTAACTATGGCTACACCTTC. The chain has TRBV6-6 and TRBJ1-2; D gene uncertain. The CDR3 is 14 amino acids. From germline, CDR1 is MNHNY and CDR2 SVGAGI (reference sequence). The V gene lost 6 bases and the J gene lost 1 base, with 12 bases spanning the gap.

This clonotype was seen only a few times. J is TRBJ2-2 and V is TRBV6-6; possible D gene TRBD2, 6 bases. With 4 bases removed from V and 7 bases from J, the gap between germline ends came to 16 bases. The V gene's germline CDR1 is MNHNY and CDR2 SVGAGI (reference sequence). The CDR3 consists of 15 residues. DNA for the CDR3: TGTGCCAGCAGTTGGGGAGGCGGGGCCGGCGGGGAGCTGTTTTTT. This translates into CASSWGGGAGGELFF.

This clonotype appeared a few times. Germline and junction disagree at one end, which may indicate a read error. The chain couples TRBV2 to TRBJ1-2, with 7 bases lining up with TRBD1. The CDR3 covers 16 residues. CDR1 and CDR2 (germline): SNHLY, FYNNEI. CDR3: CASSGGQALANYSYTF. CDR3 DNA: TGTGCCAGCAGTGGAGGACAGGCTCTAGCTAACTATAGCTACACCTTC.

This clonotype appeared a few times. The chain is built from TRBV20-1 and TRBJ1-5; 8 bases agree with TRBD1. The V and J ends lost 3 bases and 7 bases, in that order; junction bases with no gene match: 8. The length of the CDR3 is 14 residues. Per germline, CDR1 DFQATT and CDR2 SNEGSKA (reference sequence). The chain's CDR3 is CSASTGGTFQPQHF. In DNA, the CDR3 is TGCAGTGCTAGCACAGGGGGGACATTCCAGCCCCAGCATTTT.

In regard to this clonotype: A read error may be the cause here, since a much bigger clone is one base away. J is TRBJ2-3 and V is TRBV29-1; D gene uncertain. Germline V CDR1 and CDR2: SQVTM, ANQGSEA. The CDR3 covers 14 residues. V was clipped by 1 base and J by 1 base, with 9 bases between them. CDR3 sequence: CSVEGWEGTDTQYF. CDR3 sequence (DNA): TGCAGCGTTGAAGGATGGGAAGGCACAGATACGCAGTATTTT.

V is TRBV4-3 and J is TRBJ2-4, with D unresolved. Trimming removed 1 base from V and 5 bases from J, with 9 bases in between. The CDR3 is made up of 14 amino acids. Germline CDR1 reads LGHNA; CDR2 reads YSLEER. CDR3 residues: CASSQVGSENIQYF. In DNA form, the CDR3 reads TGCGCCAGCAGCCAAGTAGGTTCGGAAAACATTCAGTACTTC.

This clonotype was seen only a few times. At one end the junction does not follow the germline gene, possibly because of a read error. The CDR3 coding sequence is TGTGCCGTCAGTGAGGCGGCGGTCCAGGGGCAAGCTTTCTTT. Its protein is CAVSEAAVQGQAFF. The chain joins TRBV10-3 to TRBJ1-1, with D tentatively TRBD1 (6 bases). The CDR3 spans 14 residues. CDR1 is ENHRY, CDR2 SYGVKD, per germline.

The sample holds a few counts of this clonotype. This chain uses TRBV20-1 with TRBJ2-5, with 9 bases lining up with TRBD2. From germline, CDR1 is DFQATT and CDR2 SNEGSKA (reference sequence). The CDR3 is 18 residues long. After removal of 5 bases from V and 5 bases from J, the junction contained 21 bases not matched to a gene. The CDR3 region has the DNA TGCAGTGCTGACCGGGGTTTGGTCGCGGGAGGGCCGCGTGAGACCCAGTACTTC. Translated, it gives CSADRGLVAGGPRETQYF.

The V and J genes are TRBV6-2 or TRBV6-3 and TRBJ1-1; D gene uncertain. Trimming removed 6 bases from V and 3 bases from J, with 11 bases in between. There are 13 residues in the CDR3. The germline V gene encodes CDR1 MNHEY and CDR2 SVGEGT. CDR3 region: CASRWDTDTEAFF. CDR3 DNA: TGTGCCAGCAGATGGGATACGGACACTGAAGCTTTCTTT.

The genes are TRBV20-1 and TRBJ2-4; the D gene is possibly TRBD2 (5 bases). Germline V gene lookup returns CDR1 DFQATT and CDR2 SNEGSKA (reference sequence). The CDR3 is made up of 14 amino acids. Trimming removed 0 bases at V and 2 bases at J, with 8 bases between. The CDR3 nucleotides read TGCAGTGCTAGAGATCCCGGGACCAAAAACATTCAGTACTTC. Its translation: CSARDPGTKNIQYF.

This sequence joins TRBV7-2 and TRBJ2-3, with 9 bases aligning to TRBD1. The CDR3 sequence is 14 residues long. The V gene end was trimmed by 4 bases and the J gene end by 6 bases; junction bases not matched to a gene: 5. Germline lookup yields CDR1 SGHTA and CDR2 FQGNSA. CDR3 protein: CASSSHRGQDTQYF. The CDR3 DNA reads TGTGCCAGCAGCTCCCACAGGGGGCAGGATACGCAGTATTTT.

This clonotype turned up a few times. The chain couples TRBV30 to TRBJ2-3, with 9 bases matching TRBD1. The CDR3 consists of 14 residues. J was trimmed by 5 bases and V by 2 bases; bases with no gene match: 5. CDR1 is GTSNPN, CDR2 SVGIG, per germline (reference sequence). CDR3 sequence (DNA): TGTGCCTGGAGTCCGGGACAGGGTAAAGATACGCAGTATTTT. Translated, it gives CAWSPGQGKDTQYF.

The CDR3 is CASSQDSGPPGVNTGELFF. CDR3 bases: TGCGCCAGCAGCCAAGATTCGGGGCCCCCAGGGGTGAACACCGGGGAGCTGTTTTTT. The J gene is TRBJ2-2, the V gene TRBV4-3, with a tentative D call TRBD1 (6 bases). The CDR3 is made up of 19 amino acids. The germline gives CDR1 LGHNA, CDR2 YSLEER. V gave up 0 bases and J gave up 1 base, with 18 bases separating them.

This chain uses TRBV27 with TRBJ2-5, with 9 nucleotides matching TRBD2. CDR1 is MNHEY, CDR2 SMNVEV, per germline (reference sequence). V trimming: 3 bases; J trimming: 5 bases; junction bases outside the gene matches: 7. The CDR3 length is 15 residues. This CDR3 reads CASSFGSGGRETQYF. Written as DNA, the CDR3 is TGTGCCAGCAGTTTTGGTAGCGGGGGCAGGGAGACCCAGTACTTC.

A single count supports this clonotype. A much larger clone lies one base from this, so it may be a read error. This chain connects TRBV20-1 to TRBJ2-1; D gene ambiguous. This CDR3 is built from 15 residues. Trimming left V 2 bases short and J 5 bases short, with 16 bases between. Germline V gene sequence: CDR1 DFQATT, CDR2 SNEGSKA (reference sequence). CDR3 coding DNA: TGCAGTGCTAGATCCCCGACGGGTGACCACAATGAGCAGTTCTTC. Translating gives CSARSPTGDHNEQFF.

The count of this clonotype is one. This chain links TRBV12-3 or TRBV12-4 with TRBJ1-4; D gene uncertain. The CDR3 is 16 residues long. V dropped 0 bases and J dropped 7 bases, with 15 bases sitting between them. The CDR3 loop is CASSLAGRTPGEKLFF. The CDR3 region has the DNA TGTGCCAGCAGTTTAGCAGGACGAACCCCGGGTGAAAAACTGTTTTTT.

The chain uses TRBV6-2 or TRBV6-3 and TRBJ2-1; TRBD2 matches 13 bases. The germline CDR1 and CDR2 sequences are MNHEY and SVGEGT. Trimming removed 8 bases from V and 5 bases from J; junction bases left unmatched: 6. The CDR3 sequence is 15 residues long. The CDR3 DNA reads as TGTGCCAGCCAGCGGGGACTAGCGGGAAACAATGAGCAGTTCTTC. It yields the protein CASQRGLAGNNEQFF.

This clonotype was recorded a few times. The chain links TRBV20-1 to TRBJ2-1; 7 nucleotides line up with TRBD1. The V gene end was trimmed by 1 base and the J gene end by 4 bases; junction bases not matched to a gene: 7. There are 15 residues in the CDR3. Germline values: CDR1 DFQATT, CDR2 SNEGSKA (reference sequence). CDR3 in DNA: TGCAGTGCTAGAGTGATGACGGGACAGTACAATGAGCAGTTCTTC. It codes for CSARVMTGQYNEQFF.

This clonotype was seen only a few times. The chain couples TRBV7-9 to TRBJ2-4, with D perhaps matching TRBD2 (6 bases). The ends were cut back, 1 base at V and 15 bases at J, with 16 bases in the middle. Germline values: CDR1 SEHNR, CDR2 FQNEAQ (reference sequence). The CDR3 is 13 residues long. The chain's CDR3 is CASSLGARGTWYF. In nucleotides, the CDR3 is TGTGCCAGCAGCTTAGGTGCGCGCGGGACCTGGTACTTC. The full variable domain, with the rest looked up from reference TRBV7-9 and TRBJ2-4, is DTGVSQNPRHKITKRGQNVTFRCDPISEHNRLYWYRQTLGQGPEFLTYFQNEAQLEKSRLLSDRFSAERPKGSFSTLEIQRTEQGDSAMYLCASSLGARGTWYFGAGTRLSVL.

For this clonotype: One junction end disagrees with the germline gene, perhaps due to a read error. CDR3 in amino acids: CTSSRDGFETQYF. As DNA, the CDR3 is TGCACCAGCAGCCGGGACGGGTTCGAGACCCAGTACTTC. The chain carries TRBV5-1 and TRBJ2-5; D is tentatively TRBD1 or TRBD2 (5 bases each). There are 13 residues in the CDR3. The V gene's germline CDR1 is SGHRS and CDR2 YFSETQ.

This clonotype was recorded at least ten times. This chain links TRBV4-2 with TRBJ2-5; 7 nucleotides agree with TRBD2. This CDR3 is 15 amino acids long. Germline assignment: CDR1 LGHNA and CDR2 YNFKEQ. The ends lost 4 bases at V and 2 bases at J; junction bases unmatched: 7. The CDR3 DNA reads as TGTGCCAGCAGCCGGGCGGGGGAGGGGCAAGAGACCCAGTACTTC. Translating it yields CASSRAGEGQETQYF.

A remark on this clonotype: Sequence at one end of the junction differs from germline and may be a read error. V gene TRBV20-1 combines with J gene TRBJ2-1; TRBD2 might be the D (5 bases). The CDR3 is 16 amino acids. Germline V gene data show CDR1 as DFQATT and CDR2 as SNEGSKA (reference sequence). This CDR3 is CGASVRGPSYYNEQFF. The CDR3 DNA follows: TGCGGTGCTAGTGTTCGAGGGCCTAGTTATTACAATGAGCAGTTCTTC.

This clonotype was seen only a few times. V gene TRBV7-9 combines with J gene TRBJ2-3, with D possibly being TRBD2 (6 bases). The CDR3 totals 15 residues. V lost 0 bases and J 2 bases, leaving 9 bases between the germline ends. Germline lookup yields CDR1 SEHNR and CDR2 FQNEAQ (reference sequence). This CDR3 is CASSLAASATDTQYF. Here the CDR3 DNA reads TGTGCCAGCAGCTTAGCGGCTAGCGCCACAGATACGCAGTATTTT. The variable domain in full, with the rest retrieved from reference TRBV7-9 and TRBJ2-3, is DTGVSQNPRHKITKRGQNVTFRCDPISEHNRLYWYRQTLGQGPEFLTYFQNEAQLEKSRLLSDRFSAERPKGSFSTLEIQRTEQGDSAMYLCASSLAASATDTQYFGPGTRLTVL.

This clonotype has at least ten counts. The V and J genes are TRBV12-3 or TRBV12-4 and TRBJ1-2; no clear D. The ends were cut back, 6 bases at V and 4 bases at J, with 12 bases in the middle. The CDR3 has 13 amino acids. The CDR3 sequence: CASRDGLSYGYTF. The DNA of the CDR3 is TGTGCCAGCAGGGACGGACTATCCTATGGCTACACCTTC.

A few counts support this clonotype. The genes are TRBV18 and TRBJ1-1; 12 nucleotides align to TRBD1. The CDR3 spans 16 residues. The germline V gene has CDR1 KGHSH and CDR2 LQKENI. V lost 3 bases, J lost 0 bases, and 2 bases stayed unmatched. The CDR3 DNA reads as TGTGCCAGCTCACCGGGGACAGGGGGCTTGAACACTGAAGCTTTCTTT. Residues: CASSPGTGGLNTEAFF.

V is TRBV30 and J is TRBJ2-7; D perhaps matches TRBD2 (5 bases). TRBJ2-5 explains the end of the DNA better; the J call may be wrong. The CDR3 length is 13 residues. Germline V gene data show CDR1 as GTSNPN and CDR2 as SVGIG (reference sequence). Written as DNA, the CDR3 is TGTGCCTGGAGCGGGAAATTAATCGAGACCCAGTACTTC. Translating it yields CAWSGKLIETQYF.

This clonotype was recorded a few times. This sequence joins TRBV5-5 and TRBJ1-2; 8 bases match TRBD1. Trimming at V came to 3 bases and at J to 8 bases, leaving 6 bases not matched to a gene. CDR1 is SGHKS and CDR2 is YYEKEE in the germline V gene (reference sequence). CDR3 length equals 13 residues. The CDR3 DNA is TGTGCCAGCAGCTACCAGGGGGCGGGCGGCTACACCTTC. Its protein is CASSYQGAGGYTF. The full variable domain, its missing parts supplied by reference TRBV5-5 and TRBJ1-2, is DAGVTQSPTHLIKTRGQQVTLRCSPISGHKSVSWYQQVLGQGPQFIFQYYEKEERGRGNFPDRFSARQFPNYSSELNVNALLLGDSALYLCASSYQGAGGYTFGSGTRLTVV.

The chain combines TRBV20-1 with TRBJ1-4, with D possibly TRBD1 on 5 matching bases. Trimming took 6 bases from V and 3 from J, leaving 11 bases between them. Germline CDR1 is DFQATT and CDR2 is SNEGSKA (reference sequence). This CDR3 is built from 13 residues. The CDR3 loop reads CSANGGSNEKLFF. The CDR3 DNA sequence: TGCAGTGCAAACGGGGGTTCTAATGAAAAACTGTTTTTT.

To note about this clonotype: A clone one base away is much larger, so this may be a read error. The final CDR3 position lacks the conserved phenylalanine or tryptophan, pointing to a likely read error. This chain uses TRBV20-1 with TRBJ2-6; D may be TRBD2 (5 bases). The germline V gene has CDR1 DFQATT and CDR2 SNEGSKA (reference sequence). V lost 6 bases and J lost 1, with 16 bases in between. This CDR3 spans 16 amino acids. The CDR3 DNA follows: TGCAGTGCCCCCGGGGTATTGGAATCTGGGGCCAACGTCCTGACTTGC. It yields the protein CSAPGVLESGANVLTC.

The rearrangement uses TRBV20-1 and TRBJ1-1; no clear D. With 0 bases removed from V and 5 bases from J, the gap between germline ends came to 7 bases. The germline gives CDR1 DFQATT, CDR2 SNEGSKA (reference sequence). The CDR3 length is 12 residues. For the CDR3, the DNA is TGCAGTGCTAGAGAATCGGCTACTGAAGCTTTCTTT. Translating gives CSARESATEAFF.